This TCR beta chain was obtained from a study of T cell changes during pregnancy in multiple sclerosis. Trimming left V 4 bases short and J 0 bases short, with 14 bases between. The germline CDR1 and CDR2 sequences are SGHRS and YFSETQ. The CDR3 length is 16 residues. Measured with immunoSEQ multiplex PCR; TCRdb has only the in-frame clones, and not every one. The table has approximately 110,000 clones, approximately 90% seen once. This rearrangement joins TRBV5-1 to TRBJ2-1; possibly TRBD2 for D (6 bases). This TCR derives from a female donor with multiple sclerosis, enrolled in a pregnancy study. Sequencing used peripheral blood, obtained after pregnancy. CDR3 in amino acids: CASSTRLGSSYNEQFF. DNA of the CDR3: TGCGCCAGCAGCACCCGACTCGGGAGCTCCTACAATGAGCAGTTCTTC. The full variable domain, completed using reference TRBV5-1 and TRBJ2-1, is KAGVTQTPRYLIKTRGQQVTLSCSPISGHRSVSWYQQTPGQGLQFLFEYFSETQRNKGNFPGRFSGRQFSNSRSEMNVSTLELGDSALYLCASSTRLGSSYNEQFFGPGTRLTVL.